Following are 27 T cell receptor beta chains from one sample sequenced in a study of control samples from healthy donors and cancer patients. Method: immunoSEQ multiplex PCR; TCRdb's copy keeps in-frame clones and lacks some. The sample carries more than 150,000 clones, roughly 92% recorded once. Sequenced input: blood. Source of these receptors: a man between 45 and 60 years old in good health.

This chain connects TRBV5-1 to TRBJ2-2, with D perhaps TRBD2 (6 bases). Germline-derived CDR1 and CDR2 are SGHRS and YFSETQ. The CDR3 is 16 residues long. V was trimmed by 3 bases and J by 0 bases, leaving 12 bases between them. The CDR3 bases are TGCGCCAGCAGCTCACTACTAGCTGCGAACACCGGGGAGCTGTTTTTT. Residues: CASSSLLAANTGELFF.

This clone was found once. The chain recombines TRBV7-3 with TRBJ2-2, with D possibly TRBD2 on 5 matching bases. Germline V gives CDR1 SGHTA, CDR2 FQGTGA. Trimming removed 0 bases from V and 3 bases from J, with 11 bases in between. The CDR3 totals 16 residues. As DNA, the CDR3 is TGTGCCAGCAGCTTAACGTCCCGGGGTGACACCGGGGAGCTGTTTTTT. It yields the protein CASSLTSRGDTGELFF.

This chain uses TRBV13 with TRBJ1-1, with D unresolved. The CDR3 runs to 15 residues. V lost 1 base and J 1 base, leaving 10 bases between the germline ends. In germline, CDR1 is PRHDT, CDR2 FYEKMQ (reference sequence). The CDR3 protein is CASSLEPGSNTEAFF. CDR3 sequence (DNA): TGTGCCAGCAGCTTAGAGCCGGGGTCGAACACTGAAGCTTTCTTT.

This clone was counted a single time. V and J are TRBV6-4 and TRBJ1-4; D perhaps matches TRBD1 (5 bases). The CDR3 consists of 14 residues. V was clipped by 5 bases and J by 8 bases, with 15 bases between them. Per the germline V gene, CDR1 is MRHNA and CDR2 is SNTAGT. Written as DNA, the CDR3 is TGTGCCAGCAGTCAGGGTTTCCCGTCGGAAAAACTGTTTTTT. Its translation: CASSQGFPSEKLFF.

V gene TRBV19 combines with J gene TRBJ1-5, with D hard to call. Germline V gene data show CDR1 as LNHDA and CDR2 as SQIVND (reference sequence). The CDR3 loop spans 13 amino acids. Trimming took 2 bases from V and 1 from J, leaving 3 bases between them. The CDR3, as DNA: TGTGCCAGTAGTATAACCAGCAATCAGCCCCAGCATTTT. Residues: CASSITSNQPQHF. The full variable domain, rest sourced from reference TRBV19 and TRBJ1-5, is DGGITQSPKYLFRKEGQNVTLSCEQNLNHDAMYWYRQDPGQGLRLIYYSQIVNDFQKGDIAEGYSVSREKKESFPLTVTSAQKNPTAFYLCASSITSNQPQHFGDGTRLSIL.

The chain couples TRBV11-2 to TRBJ1-6; D gene ambiguous. The CDR3 covers 15 residues. V lost 5 bases and J lost 4, with 12 bases in between. The germline V gene has CDR1 SGHAT and CDR2 FQNNGV. The CDR3 sequence: CASSPSEGYNSPLHF. The CDR3 DNA reads TGTGCCAGCAGCCCTTCGGAGGGTTATAATTCACCCCTCCACTTT.

About this clone itself: Other DNA sequences in the same sample also yield this CDR3. V and J are TRBV14 and TRBJ2-3; D uncertain. Trimming left V 4 bases short and J 1 base short, with 21 bases between. In germline, CDR1 is SGHDN, CDR2 FVKESK. The CDR3 totals 18 residues. CDR3 sequence reads: CASSLQKFVPTRTDTQYF. CDR3 in DNA: TGTGCCAGCAGCCTACAGAAGTTCGTTCCGACACGCACAGATACGCAGTATTTT.

In this sample, this clone turned up once. This chain joins TRBV5-1 and TRBJ1-2; no definite D call. Looked up from germline, CDR1 is SGHRS and CDR2 is YFSETQ. The CDR3 loop spans 14 amino acids. The V end lost 2 bases, the J end lost 0 bases, and 8 bases lay between the germline ends. CDR3 DNA: TGCGCCAGCAGCTTCGGCGGAGCTAACTATGGCTACACCTTC. This translates into CASSFGGANYGYTF.

J is TRBJ2-7 and V is TRBV28; TRBD2 agrees at 7 bases. The CDR3 extends over 14 amino acids. Trimming took 3 bases from V and 6 from J; bases not matched to a gene: 8. Germline CDR1 and CDR2: MDHEN and SYDVKM. The CDR3: CASSFSAGAFEQYF. CDR3 nucleotides: TGTGCCAGCAGTTTCTCCGCGGGAGCGTTCGAGCAGTACTTC.

The rearrangement joins TRBV6-5 to TRBJ1-2, with D unclear. In germline, CDR1 is MNHEY, CDR2 SVGAGI. V was pared by 2 bases and J by 2 bases, with 12 bases between. This CDR3 contains 15 residues. The CDR3, as DNA: TGTGCCAGCAGTTACATCGATCGGGAGAACTATGGCTACACCTTC. Translation gives CASSYIDRENYGYTF.

This sequence joins TRBV15 and TRBJ2-5; 9 bases map to TRBD2. Germline trimming cut 1 base from V and 5 bases from J; bases unmatched to any gene: 5. Germline V gene lookup returns CDR1 LNHNV and CDR2 YYDKDF (reference sequence). CDR3 length: 15 residues. The CDR3 sequence is CATSRVSGSLETQYF. The CDR3 bases are TGTGCCACCAGCAGAGTTAGCGGGAGCTTGGAGACCCAGTACTTC.

V usage is TRBV6-6 and J usage is TRBJ2-7, with a possible D match to TRBD2 (6 bases). This CDR3 contains 16 residues. Germline CDR1 is MNHNY and CDR2 is SVGAGI (reference sequence). V gave up 0 bases and J gave up 2 bases, with 14 bases separating them. CDR3 sequence: CASSYSKGGVPYEQYF. The CDR3 DNA reads as TGTGCCAGCAGTTACTCGAAGGGAGGCGTCCCCTACGAGCAGTACTTC.

The chain recombines TRBV10-1 with TRBJ1-2, with D unclear. Germline V lookup: CDR1 WNHNN, CDR2 SYGVQD (reference sequence). This CDR3 region has 13 residues. Trimming stripped 2 bases from V and 4 bases from J, with 8 bases between. CDR3 nucleotides: TGCGCCAGCAGTGAGAGTCCGAGCTATGGCTACACCTTC. Protein product: CASSESPSYGYTF.

The chain recombines TRBV27 with TRBJ2-5, with 8 bases fitting TRBD2. V was clipped by 6 bases and J by 2 bases; unmatched bases: 11. This CDR3 is 16 amino acids long. Germline V gene data show CDR1 as MNHEY and CDR2 as SMNVEV (reference sequence). CDR3 sequence (DNA): TGTGCCAGCAGCGTAGGTAGCGGGATAGGGCAAGAGACCCAGTACTTC. Residues: CASSVGSGIGQETQYF.

V usage is TRBV5-1 and J usage is TRBJ2-1, with TRBD1 matching over 7 bases. Germline CDR1 and CDR2: SGHRS and YFSETQ. V trimming: 0 bases; J trimming: 6 bases; junction bases outside the gene matches: 12. The CDR3 spans 17 residues. CDR3 region: CASSLGMGTVPSNEQFF. In DNA, the CDR3 is TGCGCCAGCAGCTTGGGGATGGGGACAGTACCTTCCAATGAGCAGTTCTTC. Looking up the rest from reference TRBV5-1 and TRBJ2-1 gives the full variable domain: KAGVTQTPRYLIKTRGQQVTLSCSPISGHRSVSWYQQTPGQGLQFLFEYFSETQRNKGNFPGRFSGRQFSNSRSEMNVSTLELGDSALYLCASSLGMGTVPSNEQFFGPGTRLTVL.

The rearrangement links TRBV7-2 to TRBJ1-2; D is ambiguous. The CDR3 has 14 amino acids. In germline, CDR1 is SGHTA, CDR2 FQGNSA. Trimming stripped 5 bases from V and 5 bases from J, with 15 bases between. The CDR3 bases are TGTGCCAGCAGCCCCCCGTTCGGAACATATGGCTACACCTTC. Protein sequence: CASSPPFGTYGYTF.

The rearrangement links TRBV19 to TRBJ2-7; 8 bases align to TRBD1. From germline, CDR1 is LNHDA and CDR2 SQIVND (reference sequence). The J segment lost 2 bases and the V segment lost 9 bases, leaving 6 bases of the junction unmatched. The CDR3 sequence is 13 residues long. CDR3 in DNA: TGTGCCAGCTCGGACAGGGAGGCCTACGAGCAGTACTTC. Its protein product is CASSDREAYEQYF.

The chain combines TRBV19 with TRBJ1-1, with unresolved D. The CDR3 covers 14 residues. The germline V gene encodes CDR1 LNHDA and CDR2 SQIVND (reference sequence). V was cut by 6 bases and J by 4 bases, with 15 bases left in between. The CDR3 DNA follows: TGTGCCAGTAGAGAGTGGGGTGTCAGCACTGAAGCTTTCTTT. Its protein product is CASREWGVSTEAFF.

This rearrangement joins TRBV15 to TRBJ1-2; 7 bases agree with TRBD1. The CDR3 covers 15 residues. Looked up from germline, CDR1 is LNHNV and CDR2 is YYDKDF (reference sequence). The junction had 4 bases not matched to a gene; V was cut back by 0 bases and J by 3 bases. CDR3 nucleotides: TGTGCCACCAGCAGAGAGAGGGACAGAGACTATGGCTACACCTTC. It translates to CATSRERDRDYGYTF.

A note on this clone: At one end the junction does not follow the germline gene, possibly because of a read error. CDR3 in amino acids: CASSQEGGTSKVVF. In DNA, the CDR3 is TGTGCCAGCAGCCAAGAGGGCGGTACTAGTAAGGTGGTCTTC. The chain recombines TRBV14 with TRBJ2-7, with D perhaps TRBD2 (5 bases). The CDR3 is made up of 14 amino acids. Germline V gives CDR1 SGHDN, CDR2 FVKESK.

The rearrangement links TRBV19 to TRBJ1-5, with a tentative D call TRBD1 (6 bases). The CDR3 runs 13 residues. Trimming removed 8 bases at V and 2 bases at J, with 10 bases between. Germline V gene sequence: CDR1 LNHDA, CDR2 SQIVND (reference sequence). The CDR3 loop reads CASSGQRNQPQHF. CDR3 in DNA: TGTGCCAGTTCCGGACAGCGCAATCAGCCCCAGCATTTT. Full variable domain (rest looked up from reference TRBV19 and TRBJ1-5): DGGITQSPKYLFRKEGQNVTLSCEQNLNHDAMYWYRQDPGQGLRLIYYSQIVNDFQKGDIAEGYSVSREKKESFPLTVTSAQKNPTAFYLCASSGQRNQPQHFGDGTRLSIL.

The V call is TRBV4-2, the J call TRBJ1-1; D remains unclear. The CDR3 is 15 residues long. Germline V lookup: CDR1 LGHNA, CDR2 YNFKEQ. V was shortened by 4 bases and J by 0 bases, with 12 bases between the two germline ends. The DNA for the CDR3 is TGTGCCAGCAGCCTCCTTTACACAGTGAACACTGAAGCTTTCTTT. Amino acids: CASSLLYTVNTEAFF.

The chain's CDR3 is CSVERSGETQYF. Here the CDR3 DNA reads TGCAGCGTTGAACGCAGCGGAGAGACCCAGTACTTC. V and J are TRBV29-1 and TRBJ2-5, with D maybe TRBD2 (5 bases). Germline V CDR1 and CDR2: SQVTM, ANQGSEA. This CDR3 comprises 12 residues. Deletions cut 2 bases from V and 4 bases from J, with 8 bases between.

The genes are TRBV27 and TRBJ1-6, with no clear D. Trimming pared 6 bases from V and 7 bases from J, leaving 7 bases between. Germline V gives CDR1 MNHEY, CDR2 SMNVEV (reference sequence). The CDR3 extends over 12 amino acids. This CDR3 reads CASRFKNSPLHF. The CDR3 DNA reads TGTGCCAGCAGGTTTAAGAATTCACCCCTCCACTTT.

J is TRBJ2-1 and V is TRBV7-3; 7 bases fit TRBD2. Germline V CDR1 and CDR2: SGHTA, FQGTGA. This CDR3 is built from 13 residues. V was pared by 5 bases and J by 7 bases, with 5 bases of the junction left unmatched. This CDR3 is CASSETGGNEQFF. CDR3 in DNA: TGTGCCAGCAGCGAAACGGGGGGAAATGAGCAGTTCTTC.

The rearrangement joins TRBV6-4 to TRBJ2-3; 10 bases match TRBD2. The germline V gene has CDR1 MRHNA and CDR2 SNTAGT. The ends lost 7 bases at V and 2 bases at J; junction bases unmatched: 9. The CDR3 length is 16 residues. Here the CDR3 DNA reads TGTGCCAGCAACGGACTAGCGGCCCTCTACACAGATACGCAGTATTTT. Encoded protein: CASNGLAALYTDTQYF.

The chain links TRBV28 to TRBJ2-5, with a tentative D call TRBD1 (6 bases). Trimming removed 5 bases from V and 0 bases from J, with 7 bases in between. CDR3 length: 13 residues. The germline V gene encodes CDR1 MDHEN and CDR2 SYDVKM. The CDR3 DNA reads as TGTGCCAGCAGTGGGACATACCAAGAGACCCAGTACTTC. It specifies CASSGTYQETQYF. Looking up the rest from reference TRBV28 and TRBJ2-5 gives the full variable domain: DVKVTQSSRYLVKRTGEKVFLECVQDMDHENMFWYRQDPGLGLRLIYFSYDVKMKEKGDIPEGYSVSREKKERFSLILESASTNQTSMYLCASSGTYQETQYFGPGTRLLVL.